The 6 T cell receptor beta chains in this list originate from one sample, sequenced in a study of cytomegalovirus exposure and HLA in healthy donors. The PCR employed 60 Vbeta primers together with 13 Jbeta primers. Libraries were prepared by immunoSEQ multiplex PCR; TCRdb keeps only in-frame clonotypes and omits some of them. This table has about 200,000 clones, around 75% appearing once. Input material: PBMCs. These receptors were obtained from a male donor in good health and CMV-seropositive.

The V and J genes are TRBV5-6 and TRBJ2-5; tentative D call: TRBD1 (8 bases). V lost 5 bases and J lost 2, with 28 bases in between. This CDR3 has 19 residues. The germline V gene has CDR1 SGHDT and CDR2 YYEEEE. CDR3 protein: CASRYDRGRASGLQETQYF. The DNA of the CDR3 is TGTGCCAGCAGGTATGACAGGGGTCGAGCTAGCGGACTTCAAGAGACCCAGTACTTC.

The count of this clone is one. The V call is TRBV6-5, the J call TRBJ1-5; D is possibly TRBD1 (5 bases). The germline V gene has CDR1 MNHEY and CDR2 SVGAGI. V lost 0 bases and J 4 bases, leaving 10 bases between the germline ends. The CDR3 runs to 15 residues. For the CDR3, the DNA is TGTGCCAGCAGTTACTCTGGGGGAGGGAATCAGCCCCAGCATTTT. Its protein product is CASSYSGGGNQPQHF.

As concerns this clone: This sample includes further DNA sequences coding for the same CDR3. This chain uses TRBV29-1 with TRBJ2-7; tentatively, D is TRBD1 (5 bases). Germline V gene sequence: CDR1 SQVTM, CDR2 ANQGSEA. This CDR3 region has 14 residues. Trimming cost V 3 bases and J 1 base, with 13 bases left between them. This CDR3 reads CSVDLGHESYEQYF. Here the CDR3 DNA reads TGCAGCGTTGATCTCGGACACGAATCCTACGAGCAGTACTTC.

The CDR3 protein is CASSLTGGGLTDTQYF. DNA for the CDR3: TGTGCCAGCAGCTTAACGGGGGGCGGTTTGACAGATACGCAGTATTTT. This rearrangement joins TRBV7-9 to TRBJ2-3; maybe TRBD2 (7 bases). The CDR3 runs to 16 residues. V gave up 2 bases and J gave up 3 bases, with 15 bases separating them. Germline CDR1 and CDR2: SEHNR and FQNEAQ (reference sequence).

This chain connects TRBV9 to TRBJ2-3, with D tentatively TRBD2 (5 bases). CDR1 and CDR2 (germline): SGDLS, YYNGEE. V was clipped by 0 bases and J by 4 bases, with 9 bases between them. There are 14 residues in the CDR3. The CDR3 reads CASSVDLAADTQYF. CDR3 bases: TGTGCCAGCAGCGTAGACCTAGCAGCAGATACGCAGTATTTT.

This clone was counted once. CDR3 sequence reads: CASSLSSGSLEQYF. CDR3 sequence (DNA): TGTGCCAGCAGTTTATCAAGCGGGTCCCTGGAGCAGTACTTC. The chain recombines TRBV28 with TRBJ2-7; D is possibly TRBD2 (6 bases). The germline CDR1 and CDR2 sequences are MDHEN and SYDVKM. Trimming cost V 1 base and J 7 bases, with 14 bases left between them. The CDR3 is 14 amino acids.